This TCR beta chain was captured in a study of cytomegalovirus exposure and HLA in healthy donors. In the PCR, 60 Vbeta and 13 Jbeta primers were used. The assay was immunoSEQ multiplex PCR, and TCRdb's table has in-frame clones only and misses some. The data hold about 200,000 clones, with 65% to 80% observed a single time. V lost 5 bases and J lost 0; bases outside the gene matches: 5. The CDR3 covers 15 residues. Germline CDR1 and CDR2: MNHEY and SMNVEV (reference sequence). The donors were healthy bone marrow donors. The rearrangement joins TRBV27 to TRBJ2-5, with 8 bases lining up with TRBD2. The sequenced sample consisted of PBMCs. This TCR came from a man between 45 and 60 years old in good health and CMV-seronegative. The CDR3 loop reads CASSQRGLNQETQYF. The CDR3 bases are TGTGCCAGCAGTCAGCGGGGGCTTAACCAAGAGACCCAGTACTTC.